A single sample gave rise to the 21 T cell receptor beta chains below, sequenced in a study of cytomegalovirus exposure and HLA in healthy donors. Vbeta (60) and Jbeta (13) primers were used in the PCR. Sequencing used immunoSEQ multiplex PCR; TCRdb keeps in-frame clones, though not all of them. The sample lists some 240,000 clones; 92% were seen once. Sequences were obtained from PBMCs. The receptors come from a girl aged 2-9 years in good health and CMV-seronegative.

The chain is built from TRBV6-5 and TRBJ2-7, with a weak D call TRBD1 (6 bases). V was trimmed by 2 bases and J by 6 bases, leaving 8 bases between them. The CDR3 consists of 12 residues. Germline assignment: CDR1 MNHEY and CDR2 SVGAGI. The CDR3: CASSYNRAEQYF. The CDR3 DNA is TGTGCCAGCAGTTACAACAGGGCCGAGCAGTACTTC.

In its sample, this clone was seen once. The V gene is TRBV15, the J gene TRBJ2-2; tentative D call: TRBD1 (6 bases). CDR3 length: 14 residues. The germline V gene encodes CDR1 LNHNV and CDR2 YYDKDF (reference sequence). V was clipped by 1 base and J by 5 bases, with 8 bases between them. The CDR3 DNA follows: TGTGCCACCAGCAGAGCTAGGGGGACCGGGGAGCTGTTTTTT. It specifies CATSRARGTGELFF.

This sequence joins TRBV6-1 and TRBJ2-3; TRBD2 matches 7 bases. CDR3 length: 12 amino acids. The germline V gene has CDR1 MNHNS and CDR2 SASEGT. Unmatched junction bases numbered 3, after V lost 6 bases and J lost 6 bases. This CDR3 reads CASRAGGDTQYF. The CDR3 bases are TGTGCCAGCAGGGCCGGGGGGGATACGCAGTATTTT.

The V call is TRBV7-8, the J call TRBJ2-7, with D possibly matching TRBD2 (6 bases). The CDR3 contains 15 residues. Trimming took 5 bases from V and 4 from J, leaving 18 bases between them. The germline gives CDR1 SGHVS, CDR2 FQNEAQ. The CDR3: CASSPLSGARYEQYF. CDR3 DNA sequence: TGTGCCAGCAGCCCACTTTCGGGAGCTCGATACGAGCAGTACTTC.

The chain is built from TRBV9 and TRBJ2-1, with 12 bases that match TRBD2. The CDR3 totals 16 residues. Losses at the gene ends were 1 base for V and 8 bases for J; bases not matched to a gene: 7. Per the germline V gene, CDR1 is SGDLS and CDR2 is YYNGEE. DNA of the CDR3: TGTGCCAGCAGCGTATCCCTAGCGGGGGGGCCGGATGAGCAGTTCTTC. It codes for CASSVSLAGGPDEQFF.

The chain uses TRBV5-1 and TRBJ2-3; tentative D call: TRBD2 (6 bases). Trimming took off 0 bases at V and 4 bases at J, with 9 bases between the two ends. The CDR3 loop spans 14 amino acids. Germline V gene lookup returns CDR1 SGHRS and CDR2 YFSETQ. In nucleotides, the CDR3 is TGCGCCAGCAGCTTGGCTAGCGCTTCAGATACGCAGTATTTT. It yields the protein CASSLASASDTQYF.

This clone has only one observation. V usage is TRBV27 and J usage is TRBJ2-6, with 8 nucleotides matching TRBD1. The CDR3 is 16 amino acids. Germline V gives CDR1 MNHEY, CDR2 SMNVEV (reference sequence). Losses at the gene ends were 5 bases for V and 2 bases for J; bases not matched to a gene: 5. The CDR3 region is CASSAWTGTGANVLTF. DNA of the CDR3: TGTGCCAGCAGTGCTTGGACAGGGACTGGGGCCAACGTCCTGACTTTC.

J is TRBJ1-6 and V is TRBV10-1; D is possibly TRBD1 (6 bases). Trimming left V 0 bases short and J 9 bases short, with 12 bases between. CDR1 and CDR2 from the germline V gene are WNHNN and SYGVQD (reference sequence). This CDR3 spans 15 amino acids. The CDR3 nucleotides read TGCGCCAGCAGTGAGTCGACCGGACAGCCTTCACCCCTCCACTTT. It translates to CASSESTGQPSPLHF.

V gene TRBV30 combines with J gene TRBJ1-2; D is possibly TRBD1 (5 bases). CDR1 and CDR2 (germline): GTSNPN, SVGIG (reference sequence). The germline V and J ends were trimmed by 0 bases and 4 bases, with 12 bases remaining between them. There are 14 residues in the CDR3. The CDR3 DNA reads TGTGCCTGGAGTGTACGAAGGGGATCCTATGGCTACACCTTC. This codes for CAWSVRRGSYGYTF.

The chain couples TRBV4-1 to TRBJ1-2; no clear D. The CDR3 totals 14 residues. Germline assignment: CDR1 MGHRA and CDR2 YSYEKL. The V gene lost 1 base and the J gene lost 1 base, with 7 bases spanning the gap. In nucleotides, the CDR3 is TGCGCCAGCAGCCAAGCCGGACTTAACTATGGCTACACCTTC. It specifies CASSQAGLNYGYTF.

This rearrangement joins TRBV19 to TRBJ1-5, with a tentative D call TRBD1 (6 bases). V shed 7 bases and J shed 2 bases, with 12 bases lying between them. The CDR3 spans 14 residues. Per germline, CDR1 LNHDA and CDR2 SQIVND (reference sequence). The DNA for the CDR3 is TGTGCCAGTACCTATCCAGGGGGCAATCAGCCCCAGCATTTT. Amino acids: CASTYPGGNQPQHF.

V gene TRBV4-1 combines with J gene TRBJ1-5, with D possibly TRBD1 on 6 matching bases. Trimming shortened V by 0 bases and J by 5 bases, and 14 bases separated the two germline ends. Looked up from germline, CDR1 is MGHRA and CDR2 is YSYEKL. CDR3 length: 16 residues. The CDR3 sequence: CASSQDLGQPHQPQHF. CDR3 coding DNA: TGCGCCAGCAGCCAAGATCTAGGACAGCCACATCAGCCCCAGCATTTT.

This clone was seen more than once but under ten times. This chain links TRBV2 with TRBJ2-7, with D perhaps TRBD2 (6 bases). Germline CDR1 SNHLY, CDR2 FYNNEI. There are 17 residues in the CDR3. The V and J ends lost 2 bases and 3 bases respectively, with 20 bases between them. CDR3 loop: CASSEQWGDSTYYEQYF. CDR3 nucleotides: TGTGCCAGCAGTGAACAGTGGGGGGACTCAACATACTACGAGCAGTACTTC.

The chain recombines TRBV9 with TRBJ2-1; no firm D call. The CDR3 spans 15 residues. Germline assignment: CDR1 SGDLS and CDR2 YYNGEE. Trimming took 4 bases from V and 0 from J, leaving 11 bases between them. This chain's CDR3 is CASSPSRGSYNEQFF. In nucleotides, the CDR3 is TGTGCCAGCAGCCCCAGTAGAGGCTCCTACAATGAGCAGTTCTTC.

This clone was counted a single time. V gene TRBV11-2 combines with J gene TRBJ1-4, with 7 bases lining up with TRBD1. Germline V lookup: CDR1 SGHAT, CDR2 FQNNGV. The ends lost 4 bases at V and 4 bases at J; junction bases unmatched: 6. The CDR3 is made up of 15 amino acids. CDR3 sequence reads: CASSSWTGLNEKLFF. CDR3 in DNA: TGTGCCAGCAGCTCCTGGACAGGCCTTAATGAAAAACTGTTTTTT.

V usage is TRBV5-1 and J usage is TRBJ2-1; the match to TRBD2 covers 11 bases. Trimming cost V 6 bases and J 7 bases; bases outside gene matches: 6. The CDR3 extends over 14 amino acids. CDR1 and CDR2 from the germline V gene are SGHRS and YFSETQ. The CDR3 DNA is TGCGCCAGCATCGATAGCGGGGGGGCGAATGAGCAGTTCTTC. Translated, it gives CASIDSGGANEQFF.

V and J are TRBV9 and TRBJ2-5; 7 nucleotides agree with TRBD2. The CDR3 runs to 15 residues. V trimming: 0 bases; J trimming: 1 base; junction bases outside the gene matches: 3. From germline, CDR1 is SGDLS and CDR2 YYNGEE. CDR3 nucleotide sequence: TGTGCCAGCAGCGTAGATGCTAGCGGCCAAGAGACCCAGTACTTC. Protein sequence: CASSVDASGQETQYF.

This chain uses TRBV2 with TRBJ1-5; no firm D call. Looked up from germline, CDR1 is SNHLY and CDR2 is FYNNEI. This CDR3 is built from 16 residues. V lost 4 bases and J lost 4, with 17 bases in between. CDR3 amino acids: CASSVPDGQVNQPQHF. DNA of the CDR3: TGTGCCAGCAGTGTCCCCGACGGTCAGGTAAATCAGCCCCAGCATTTT.

The chain uses TRBV5-6 and TRBJ1-3; unclear D gene. The CDR3 totals 16 residues. With 0 bases removed from V and 0 bases from J, the gap between germline ends came to 10 bases. The germline V gene has CDR1 SGHDT and CDR2 YYEEEE. The CDR3 region has the DNA TGTGCCAGCAGCTTGGACTTAAAGCACTCTGGAAACACCATATATTTT. Its protein product is CASSLDLKHSGNTIYF.

Concerning this clone: At one boundary the junction diverges from the germline segment, which might be a read error. This sequence joins TRBV7-9 and TRBJ2-7, with no clear D. Per germline, CDR1 SEHNR and CDR2 FQNEAQ (reference sequence). The CDR3 extends over 14 amino acids. The CDR3 region has the DNA TGTTCCAGCAGCTTAAGGCTAGACTCCTACGAGCAGTACTTC. Its protein is CSSSLRLDSYEQYF.

The chain joins TRBV7-9 to TRBJ1-4, with 9 bases matching TRBD1. The CDR3 has 14 amino acids. Germline CDR1 SEHNR, CDR2 FQNEAQ (reference sequence). The ends lost 5 bases at V and 5 bases at J; junction bases unmatched: 3. The chain's CDR3 is CASSAGQGNEKLFF. CDR3 DNA: TGTGCCAGCAGCGCCGGACAGGGGAATGAAAAACTGTTTTTT.